This T cell receptor (beta chain) was sequenced during a study of tumor-infiltrating lymphocytes in oesophageal squamous cell carcinoma (dated by TCRdb to the mid-2010s). A note on this clonotype: Its antigen is still unknown. Within one base of it there is no much larger clone, and no base qualities were kept.

The library was obtained by PCR. TCRdb records Illumina HiSeq 2000 as the sequencer. TCRdb redid the processing of the public reads, applying fastp at Q25 and MiXCR, and retained in-frame beta chains. Rows are combined by CDR3 protein, so each entry shows the most common genes and DNA. The sample includes approximately 15,000 distinct CDR3 sequences, with 40% to 65% observed a single time. The ten most abundant clones make up 20% to 25% of the sample. From cysteine to phenylalanine, the CDR3 is 12 amino acids long. The only DNA kept is the CDR3, 36 bases in frame from the first base. The germline V gene gives CDR1 as SGHVT and CDR2 as SQSDAQ.

The clonotype comes from a male donor with esophageal squamous cell carcinoma. Material: esophageal tumor tissue. Recombination connected TRBV7-4 to TRBJ2-1; TRBD1 is possibly the D segment (6 matching bases). The J call is uncertain, as TRBJ2-7 better fits the DNA end. In nucleotide form, the sequence is TGTGCCAGCAGCCTACAGGGTTTCGAGCAGTACTTC. This gives the protein CASSLQGFEQYF.